A selection of T cell receptor beta chains follows, all from one sample in a study of T cell repertoires in cytomegalovirus infection. TCRdb recomputed calls from the reads with MiXCR, one row per CDR3 protein. The repertoire holds around 260,000 distinct CDR3 sequences, with over 20% as singletons. Material: PBMCs. The source of these receptors is a human donor in good health (CMV status not recorded). Some clones in this sample may be carry-over from other donors' samples. Both conserved end residues are part of each CDR3. D genes are given only for firm matches. Size is omitted from some rows. Given values are once, few, many or a class for expanded clones.

14,TRBV19,few,.,TRBJ1-1,TGTGCCAGTAGTGAAATGACCCGTGGCACTGAAGCTTTCTTT,CASSEMTRGTEAFF
15,TRBV7-9,few,TRBD1,TRBJ1-1,TGTGCCAGCAGCTTATGGGAGACAGGGAGAACTGAAGCTTTCTTT,CASSLWETGRTEAFF
10,TRBV6-8,.,.,TRBJ1-5,TGTGCCAGCAGTTGTCAGCCCCAGCATTTT,CASSCQPQHF
18,TRBV11-2,.,TRBD1,TRBJ2-6,TGTGCCAGCAGCTTAGATCTGGGACAGGGGTCTGGGGCCAACGTCCTGACTTTC,CASSLDLGQGSGANVLTF
14,TRBV7-2,many,.,TRBJ2-3,TGTGCCAGCAGCTTATCCACAGACACAGATACGCAGTATTTT,CASSLSTDTDTQYF
15,TRBV23-1,.,.,TRBJ2-7,TGCGCCAGCAGTCAACGTGACGGATACTCCTACGAGCAGTACTTC,CASSQRDGYSYEQYF
17,TRBV10-3,many,TRBD2,TRBJ2-3,TGTGCCATCAGTGCCTCGCTTGGGACTAGCGAAACAGATACGCAGTATTTT,CAISASLGTSETDTQYF
14,TRBV27,few,.,TRBJ1-2,TGTGCCAGCAGTTTATCAGTTCGTGGGTATGGCTACACCTTC,CASSLSVRGYGYTF
13,TRBV7-3,many,.,TRBJ1-1,TGTGCCAGCAGCTACGCCTTTGGGACTGAAGCTTTCTTT,CASSYAFGTEAFF
13,TRBV14,many,.,TRBJ1-1,TGTGCCAGCAGCCGGGGGTCGGGGACTGAAGCTTTCTTT,CASSRGSGTEAFF
12,TRBV7-9,.,.,TRBJ2-1,TGTGCCAGCAGCCGGGACCACAATGAGCAGTTCTTC,CASSRDHNEQFF
14,TRBV28,.,TRBD1,TRBJ2-7,TGTGCCAGCAGTTTATCTGGGACAGGGGGCGAGCAGTACTTC,CASSLSGTGGEQYF
17,TRBV6-2/TRBV6-3,few,TRBD2,TRBJ2-1,TGTGCCAGCAGTTACTCGACCGCTAGCGGGAAGTTCAATGAGCAGTTCTTC,CASSYSTASGKFNEQFF
17,TRBV6-2/TRBV6-3,few,TRBD2,TRBJ2-3,TGTGCCAGCAGTTACTCCCATAGCGGGACGGGAGCAGATACGCAGTATTTT,CASSYSHSGTGADTQYF
15,TRBV6-8,.,TRBD2,TRBJ2-3,TGTGCCAGCAGAGAGAGCGGGAGCAGTACAGATACGCAGTATTTT,CASRESGSSTDTQYF
14,TRBV12-3/TRBV12-4,many,.,TRBJ1-2,TGTGCCAGCAGTTTCCAGCGGAGTAACTATGGCTACACCTTC,CASSFQRSNYGYTF
14,TRBV7-2,many,TRBD1,TRBJ1-2,TGTGCCAGCAGCGGACTGACAGGGGACTATGGCTACACCTTC,CASSGLTGDYGYTF
14,TRBV4-3,.,.,TRBJ2-7,TGCGCCCGCAGCCATGGGACATCGGTGGACGAGCAGTACTTC,CARSHGTSVDEQYF
15,TRBV20-1,few,TRBD1,TRBJ1-1,TGCAGTGTGAGGTCAGGGGGCGGCTGGGACACTGAAGCTTTCTTT,CSVRSGGGWDTEAFF
16,TRBV7-2,.,.,TRBJ2-5,TGTGCCAGCAGCTTAGGTCCGGGGGCGGCCCAAGAGACCCAGTACTTC,CASSLGPGAAQETQYF
15,TRBV4-2,.,.,TRBJ2-1,TGTGCCAGCAGCCAAGACTTTGGGCCCGGCAATGAGCAGTTCTTC,CASSQDFGPGNEQFF
16,TRBV7-2,.,.,TRBJ1-2,TGTGCCAGCAGCTGGGACAAACCTCCGTGGGACTATGGCTACACCTTC,CASSWDKPPWDYGYTF
14,TRBV28,.,.,TRBJ1-1,TGTGCCAGCAGTGTCGGATTACGGGACACTGAAGCTTTCTTT,CASSVGLRDTEAFF
13,TRBV7-2,many,.,TRBJ2-1,TGTGCCAGCAGCTCCCCCATACACAATGAGCAGTTCTTC,CASSSPIHNEQFF
15,TRBV20-1,.,.,TRBJ2-7,TGCAGTGCTAGAAGGGTTAGCGTGACCTCCTACGAGCAGTACTTC,CSARRVSVTSYEQYF
17,TRBV7-2,many,TRBD2,TRBJ2-2,TGTGCCAGCACCAAAGGGGGAGTAGCGGGAGGTACCGGGGAGCTGTTTTTT,CASTKGGVAGGTGELFF
12,TRBV6-5,few,TRBD2,TRBJ2-2,TGTGCCAGCTTTAGCGGGTTCGGGGAGCTGTTTTTT,CASFSGFGELFF
17,TRBV19,.,TRBD1,TRBJ1-1,TGTGCCAGTACCCTCTCTGCCGGGACAGGGAAGGACACTGAAGCTTTCTTT,CASTLSAGTGKDTEAFF
13,TRBV7-2,many,.,TRBJ2-5,TGTGCCAGCTGCTTAGAGAGGCAGGAGACCCAGTACTTC,CASCLERQETQYF
15,TRBV6-2/TRBV6-3,few,.,TRBJ2-4,TGTGCCAGCACCGGGACGCCTCTAGCCAAAAACATTCAGTACTTC,CASTGTPLAKNIQYF
14,TRBV5-1,.,TRBD2,TRBJ2-3,TGCGCCAGCAGCAACAGCGGGGGGGCCGATACGCAGTATTTT,CASSNSGGADTQYF
17,TRBV19,many,TRBD1,TRBJ2-1,TGTGCCAGTAGTACACGACAGGGTAAGGCGATTTACAATGAGCAGTTCTTC,CASSTRQGKAIYNEQFF
15,TRBV7-2,many,.,TRBJ2-4,TGTGCCAGCAGCTTACTGAGGGTAGCCAAAAACATTCAGTACTTC,CASSLLRVAKNIQYF
17,TRBV7-2,many,.,TRBJ2-7,TGTGCCAGCAGCTTAGCCATGGGCGGTCGAAGCTCCTACGAGCAGTACTTC,CASSLAMGGRSSYEQYF
13,TRBV29-1,.,.,TRBJ2-5,TGCAGCGTTGAAGTAAACGGGCAAGAGACCCAGTACTTC,CSVEVNGQETQYF
11,TRBV7-2,many,.,TRBJ2-5,TGTGCCAGCAGCGAACAAGAGACCCAGTACTTC,CASSEQETQYF
14,TRBV7-2,many,.,TRBJ1-2,TGTGCCAGCAGCTTAATTAGGCAGGACTATGGCTACACCTTC,CASSLIRQDYGYTF